The present entry profiles one TCR beta chain with its context. Its antigen is undetermined. The data derive from a study of T cell clonotyping in hematopoietic cell transplantation. Findings and caveats of the study: Broader posttransplant TCR repertoire diversity was predicted by graft donor and pretransplant recipient Inverse Simpson Index values. After transplant, recipient diversity fell while pathologically expanded clonotypes grew through day 180.

Trimming stripped 1 base from V and 4 bases from J, with 7 bases between. The V gene's germline CDR1 is MDHEN and CDR2 SYDVKM. CDR3 size: 13 residues. Generated by immunoSEQ multiplex PCR, the TCRdb table keeps only in-frame clones and is missing some. The sample shows around 5,000 clones, about 80% of them seen only once. The sequence derives from a male patient between 55 and 70 years old who had an allogeneic stem cell transplant from an unrelated donor, so the T cells may come from the graft donor. Some clones in this sample may be carry-over from other donors' samples. The chain has TRBV28 and TRBJ1-1; D is unclear. The sample consisted of peripheral blood mononuclear cells, taken 30 days after allogeneic stem cell transplant. CDR3 sequence reads: CASSLSESTEAFF. In DNA, the CDR3 is TGTGCCAGCAGTTTATCCGAGTCCACTGAAGCTTTCTTT.